This T cell receptor (beta chain) derives from a study of glioma-infiltrating T cells. Amplification of TCR alpha and beta CDR3 regions from RNA used iRepertoire nested multiplex PCR. One-step reverse transcription and amplification started from approximately 100-400 ng of tissue mRNA or PBMC total RNA. A single record per CDR3 protein comes from TCRdb applying MiXCR to the multiplex PCR reads. The sample has approximately 140,000 distinct CDR3 sequences, around 25% seen once. Findings and caveats of the study: Non-neoplastic patients had below-expected tissue-blood divergence, while all gliomas exceeded expectation. Only very few CDR3 sequences appeared in both tissue and blood.

This CDR3 is built from 15 residues. Per germline, CDR1 MDHEN and CDR2 SYDVKM. Trimming pared 7 bases from V and 2 bases from J, leaving 15 bases between. This clonotype was seen more than once but under ten times. What it binds is unknown. This chain joins TRBV28 and TRBJ1-5; D possibly corresponds to TRBD1 (5 bases). What was sequenced was glioma tissue, nonneoplastic brain tissue, or PBMCs (not recorded which). The receptor was derived from a human donor with low-grade glioma or glioblastoma, undergoing nonglioma brain surgery, or in good health (not recorded which). CDR3 coding DNA: TGTGCCAGCATCGGGCGGGGGAAGGGCAATCAGCCCCAGCATTTT. Translated, it gives CASIGRGKGNQPQHF.